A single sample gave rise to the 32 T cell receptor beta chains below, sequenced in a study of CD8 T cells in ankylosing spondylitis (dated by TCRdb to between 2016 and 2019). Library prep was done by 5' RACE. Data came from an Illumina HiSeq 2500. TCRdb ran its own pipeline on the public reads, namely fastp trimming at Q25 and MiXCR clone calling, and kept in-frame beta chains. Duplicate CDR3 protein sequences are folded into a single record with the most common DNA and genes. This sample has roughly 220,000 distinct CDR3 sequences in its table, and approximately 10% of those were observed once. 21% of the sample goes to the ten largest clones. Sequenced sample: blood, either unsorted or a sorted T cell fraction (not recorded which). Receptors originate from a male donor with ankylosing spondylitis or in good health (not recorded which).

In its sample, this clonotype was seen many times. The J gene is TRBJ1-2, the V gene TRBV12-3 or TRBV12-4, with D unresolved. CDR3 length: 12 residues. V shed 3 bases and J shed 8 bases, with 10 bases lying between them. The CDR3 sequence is CASSFGEYGYTF. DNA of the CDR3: TGTGCCAGCAGTTTTGGGGAATACGGCTACACCTTC.

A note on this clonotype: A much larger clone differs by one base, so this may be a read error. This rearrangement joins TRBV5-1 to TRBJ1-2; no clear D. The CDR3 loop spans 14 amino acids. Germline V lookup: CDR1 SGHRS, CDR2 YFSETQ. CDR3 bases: TGCGCCAGCAGCTTGGAGACGGAAAGTTATGGCGACACCTTC. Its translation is CASSLETESYGDTF.

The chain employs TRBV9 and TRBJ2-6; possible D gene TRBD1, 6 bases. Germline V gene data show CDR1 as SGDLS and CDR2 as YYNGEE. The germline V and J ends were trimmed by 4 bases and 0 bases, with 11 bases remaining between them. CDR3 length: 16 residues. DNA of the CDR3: TGTGCCAGCAGCCGACAGGTCAGCTCTGGGGCCAACGTCCTGACTTTC. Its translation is CASSRQVSSGANVLTF.

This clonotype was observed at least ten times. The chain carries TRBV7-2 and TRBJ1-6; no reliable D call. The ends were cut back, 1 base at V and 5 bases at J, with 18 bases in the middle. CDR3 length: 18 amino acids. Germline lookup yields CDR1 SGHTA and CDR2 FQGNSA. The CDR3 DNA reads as TGTGCCAGCAGCTTAGGGCGTCCTGCGGGGTTGAATAATTCACCCCTCCACTTT. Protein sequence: CASSLGRPAGLNNSPLHF.

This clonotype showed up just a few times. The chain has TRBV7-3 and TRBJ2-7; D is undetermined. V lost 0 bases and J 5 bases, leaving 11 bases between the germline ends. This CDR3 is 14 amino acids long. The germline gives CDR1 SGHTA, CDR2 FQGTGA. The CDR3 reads CASSLTSGRHEQYF. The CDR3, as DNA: TGTGCCAGCAGCTTAACGTCGGGCAGGCACGAGCAGTACTTC.

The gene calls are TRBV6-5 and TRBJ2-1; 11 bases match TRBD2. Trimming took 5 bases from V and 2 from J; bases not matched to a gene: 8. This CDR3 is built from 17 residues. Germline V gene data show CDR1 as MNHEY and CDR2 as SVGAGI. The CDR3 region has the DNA TGTGCCAGCAGTCTACCGGGACTAGCGGTTACCTACAATGAGCAGTTCTTC. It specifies CASSLPGLAVTYNEQFF.

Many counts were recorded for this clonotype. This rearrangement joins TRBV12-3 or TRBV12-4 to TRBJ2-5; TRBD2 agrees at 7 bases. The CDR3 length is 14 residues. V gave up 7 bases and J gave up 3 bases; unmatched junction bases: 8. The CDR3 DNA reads TGTGCCAGCATCCATAGCGGGCTTGAAGAGACCCAGTACTTC. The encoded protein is CASIHSGLEETQYF.

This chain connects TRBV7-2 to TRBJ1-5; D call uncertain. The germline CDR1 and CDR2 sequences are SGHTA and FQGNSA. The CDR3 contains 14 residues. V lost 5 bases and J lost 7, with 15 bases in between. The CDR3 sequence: CASSVDGVEQPQHF. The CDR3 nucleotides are TGTGCCAGCAGCGTAGACGGGGTGGAGCAGCCCCAGCATTTT.

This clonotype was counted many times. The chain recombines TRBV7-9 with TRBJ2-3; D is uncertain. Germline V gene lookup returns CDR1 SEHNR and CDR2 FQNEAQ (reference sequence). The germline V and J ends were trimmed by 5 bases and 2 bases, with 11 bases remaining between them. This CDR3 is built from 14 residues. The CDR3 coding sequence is TGTGCCAGCAGCCTTACTGGGTTCACAGATACGCAGTATTTT. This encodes CASSLTGFTDTQYF.

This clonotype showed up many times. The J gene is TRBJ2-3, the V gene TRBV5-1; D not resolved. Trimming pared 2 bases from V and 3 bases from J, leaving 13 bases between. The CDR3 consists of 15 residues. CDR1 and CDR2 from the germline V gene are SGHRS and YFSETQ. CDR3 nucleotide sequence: TGCGCCAGCAGCTTTGGTAGTCTAACGACAGATACGCAGTATTTT. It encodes CASSFGSLTTDTQYF.

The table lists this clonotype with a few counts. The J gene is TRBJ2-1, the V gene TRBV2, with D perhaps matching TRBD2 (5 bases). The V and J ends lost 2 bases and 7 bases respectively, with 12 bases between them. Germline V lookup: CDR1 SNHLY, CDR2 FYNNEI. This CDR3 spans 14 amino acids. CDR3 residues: CASSEWSGRNEQFF. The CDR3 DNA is TGTGCCAGCAGTGAATGGTCGGGAAGGAATGAGCAGTTCTTC.

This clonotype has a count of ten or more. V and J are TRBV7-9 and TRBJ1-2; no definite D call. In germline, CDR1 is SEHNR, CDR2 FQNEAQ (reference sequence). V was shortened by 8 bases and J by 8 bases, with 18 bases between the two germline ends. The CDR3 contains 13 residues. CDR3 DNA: TGTGCCAGCGTTGGTGAGGGCGGAGGCGGCTACACCTTC. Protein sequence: CASVGEGGGGYTF.

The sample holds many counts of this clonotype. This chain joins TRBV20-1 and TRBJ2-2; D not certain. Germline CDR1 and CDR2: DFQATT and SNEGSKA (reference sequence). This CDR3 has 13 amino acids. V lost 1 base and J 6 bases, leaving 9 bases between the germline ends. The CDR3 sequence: CSARVMAPGELFF. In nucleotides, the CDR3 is TGCAGTGCTAGAGTGATGGCCCCCGGGGAGCTGTTTTTT.

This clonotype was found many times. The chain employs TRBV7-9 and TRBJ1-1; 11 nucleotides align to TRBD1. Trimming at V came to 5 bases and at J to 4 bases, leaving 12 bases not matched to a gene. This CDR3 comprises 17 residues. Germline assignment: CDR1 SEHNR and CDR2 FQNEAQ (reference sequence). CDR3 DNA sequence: TGTGCCAGCAGCCCTCCATCCGGGACAGGGGGAAGCACTGAAGCTTTCTTT. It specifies CASSPPSGTGGSTEAFF. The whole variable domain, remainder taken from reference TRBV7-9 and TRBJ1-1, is DTGVSQNPRHKITKRGQNVTFRCDPISEHNRLYWYRQTLGQGPEFLTYFQNEAQLEKSRLLSDRFSAERPKGSFSTLEIQRTEQGDSAMYLCASSPPSGTGGSTEAFFGQGTRLTVV.

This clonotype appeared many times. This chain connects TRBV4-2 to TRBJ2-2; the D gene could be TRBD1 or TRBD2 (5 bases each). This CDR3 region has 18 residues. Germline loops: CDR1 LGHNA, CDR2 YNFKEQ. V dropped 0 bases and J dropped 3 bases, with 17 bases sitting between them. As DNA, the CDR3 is TGTGCCAGCAGCCAAGATAAGAGGGGCACCTTAGACACCGGGGAGCTGTTTTTT. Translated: CASSQDKRGTLDTGELFF.

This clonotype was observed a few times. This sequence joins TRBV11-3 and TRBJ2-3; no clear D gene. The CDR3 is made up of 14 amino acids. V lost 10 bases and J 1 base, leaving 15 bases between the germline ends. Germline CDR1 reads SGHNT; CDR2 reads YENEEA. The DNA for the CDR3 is TGTGCCAACCTTGGGCTTTACGGCACAGATACGCAGTATTTT. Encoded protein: CANLGLYGTDTQYF.

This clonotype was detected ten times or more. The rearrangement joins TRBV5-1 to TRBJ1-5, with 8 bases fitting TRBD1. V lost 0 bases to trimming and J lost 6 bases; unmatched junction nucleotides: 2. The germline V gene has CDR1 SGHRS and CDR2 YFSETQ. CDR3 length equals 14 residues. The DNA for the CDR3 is TGCGCCAGCAGCTTGGATACAGGGGGTCAGCCCCAGCATTTT. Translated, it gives CASSLDTGGQPQHF.

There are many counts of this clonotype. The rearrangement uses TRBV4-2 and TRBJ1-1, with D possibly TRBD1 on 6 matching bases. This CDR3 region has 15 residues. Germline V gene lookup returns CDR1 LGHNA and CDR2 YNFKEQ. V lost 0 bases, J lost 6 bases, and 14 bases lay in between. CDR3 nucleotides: TGTGCCAGCAGCCAAGAAGGAACAGGGAGCTCTGAAGCTTTCTTT. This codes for CASSQEGTGSSEAFF.

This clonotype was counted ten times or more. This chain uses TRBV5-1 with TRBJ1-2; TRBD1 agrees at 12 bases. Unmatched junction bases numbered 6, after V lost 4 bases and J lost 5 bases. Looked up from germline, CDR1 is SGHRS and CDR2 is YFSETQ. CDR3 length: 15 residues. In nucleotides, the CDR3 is TGCGCCAGCAGCCCGGTGGGACAGGGGGCGTATGGCTACACCTTC. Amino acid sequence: CASSPVGQGAYGYTF.

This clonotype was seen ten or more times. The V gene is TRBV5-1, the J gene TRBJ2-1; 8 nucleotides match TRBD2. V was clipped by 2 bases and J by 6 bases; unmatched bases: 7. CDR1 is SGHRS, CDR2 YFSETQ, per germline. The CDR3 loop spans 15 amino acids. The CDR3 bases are TGCGCCAGCAGCTTCGGCGGGGGGCATTTCAATGAGCAGTTCTTC. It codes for CASSFGGGHFNEQFF.

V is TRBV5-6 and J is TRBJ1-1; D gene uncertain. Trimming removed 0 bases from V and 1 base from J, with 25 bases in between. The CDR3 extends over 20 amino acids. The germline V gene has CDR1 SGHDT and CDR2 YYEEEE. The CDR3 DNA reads TGTGCCAGCAGCTTGGCCGTTCTTAGTATGGGCAGCCTGGGGAACACTGAAGCTTTCTTT. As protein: CASSLAVLSMGSLGNTEAFF.

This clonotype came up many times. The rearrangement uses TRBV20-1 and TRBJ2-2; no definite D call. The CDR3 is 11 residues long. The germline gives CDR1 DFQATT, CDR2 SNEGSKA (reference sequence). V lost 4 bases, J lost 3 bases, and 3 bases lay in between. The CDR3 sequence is CSATYTGELFF. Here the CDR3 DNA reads TGCAGTGCTACGTACACCGGGGAGCTGTTTTTT.

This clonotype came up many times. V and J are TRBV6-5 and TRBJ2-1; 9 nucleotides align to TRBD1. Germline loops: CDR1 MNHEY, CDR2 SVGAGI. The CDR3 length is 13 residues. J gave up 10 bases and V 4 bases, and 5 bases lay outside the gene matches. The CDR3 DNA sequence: TGTGCCAGCAGTTGGACAGGGGAAGGGGAGCAGTTCTTC. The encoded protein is CASSWTGEGEQFF.

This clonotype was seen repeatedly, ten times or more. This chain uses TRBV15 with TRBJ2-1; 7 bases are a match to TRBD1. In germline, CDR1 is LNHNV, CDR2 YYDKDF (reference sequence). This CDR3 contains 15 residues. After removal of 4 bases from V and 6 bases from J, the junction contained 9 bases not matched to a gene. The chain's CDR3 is CATSTPTGSGNEQFF. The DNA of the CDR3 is TGTGCCACCAGCACTCCGACAGGGTCGGGCAATGAGCAGTTCTTC.

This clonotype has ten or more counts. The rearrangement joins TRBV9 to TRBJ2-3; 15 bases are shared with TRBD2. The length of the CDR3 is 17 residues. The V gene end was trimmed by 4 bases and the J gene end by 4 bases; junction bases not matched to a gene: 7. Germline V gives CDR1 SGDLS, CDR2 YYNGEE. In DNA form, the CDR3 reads TGTGCCAGCAGCCGAGGACTAGCGGGGGGGCGGGCAGATACGCAGTATTTT. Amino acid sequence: CASSRGLAGGRADTQYF.

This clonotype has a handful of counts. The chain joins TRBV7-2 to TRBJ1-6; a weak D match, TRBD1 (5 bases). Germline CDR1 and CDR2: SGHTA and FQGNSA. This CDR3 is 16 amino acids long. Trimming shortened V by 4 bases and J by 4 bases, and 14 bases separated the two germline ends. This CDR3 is CASSSGTDLYNSPLHF. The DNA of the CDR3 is TGTGCCAGCAGCTCGGGGACGGACTTATATAATTCACCCCTCCACTTT.

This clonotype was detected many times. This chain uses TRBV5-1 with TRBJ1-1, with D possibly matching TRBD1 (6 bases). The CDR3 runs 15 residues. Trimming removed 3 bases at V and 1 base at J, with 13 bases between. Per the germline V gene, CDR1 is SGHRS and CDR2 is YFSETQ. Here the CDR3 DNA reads TGCGCCAGCAGCTCGCTTTCGACAGGGAACACTGAAGCTTTCTTT. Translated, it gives CASSSLSTGNTEAFF.

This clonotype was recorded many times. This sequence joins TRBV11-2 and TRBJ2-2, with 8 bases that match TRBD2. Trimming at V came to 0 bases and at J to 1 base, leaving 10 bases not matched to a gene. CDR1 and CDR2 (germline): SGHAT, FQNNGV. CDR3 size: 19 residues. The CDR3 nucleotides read TGTGCCAGCAGCTTAGAAGATTGGGGGCTAGCGGGGAACACCGGGGAGCTGTTTTTT. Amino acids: CASSLEDWGLAGNTGELFF.

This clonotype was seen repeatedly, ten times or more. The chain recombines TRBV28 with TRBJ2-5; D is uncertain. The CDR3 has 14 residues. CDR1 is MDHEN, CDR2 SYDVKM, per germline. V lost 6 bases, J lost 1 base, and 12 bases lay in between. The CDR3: CASSQPGFQETQYF. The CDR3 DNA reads TGTGCCAGCAGCCAACCTGGGTTCCAAGAGACCCAGTACTTC.

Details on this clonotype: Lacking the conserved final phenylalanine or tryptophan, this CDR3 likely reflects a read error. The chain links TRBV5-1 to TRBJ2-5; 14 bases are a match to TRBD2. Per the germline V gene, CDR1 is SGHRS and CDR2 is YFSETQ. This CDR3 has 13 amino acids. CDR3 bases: TGCCCCAGCGGGACTAGCGGGGGTGAGACCCAGTACCTC. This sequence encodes CPSGTSGGETQYL.

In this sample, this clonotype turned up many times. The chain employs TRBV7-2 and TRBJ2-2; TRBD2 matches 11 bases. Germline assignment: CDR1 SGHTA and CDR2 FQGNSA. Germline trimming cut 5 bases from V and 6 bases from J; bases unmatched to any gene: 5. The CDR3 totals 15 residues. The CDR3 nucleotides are TGTGCCAGCAGCACTAGCGGGGGATTGCCCGGGGAGCTGTTTTTT. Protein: CASSTSGGLPGELFF.

The CDR3 region has the DNA TGTGCCAGCAGCCAAGGGTCCGGGGGTGGCTACACCTTC. It encodes CASSQGSGGGYTF. The chain carries TRBV3-1 and TRBJ1-2, with D tentatively TRBD1 (5 bases). Germline CDR1 is LGHDT and CDR2 is YNNKEL (reference sequence). This CDR3 has 13 amino acids. Trimming cost V 1 base and J 7 bases, with 10 bases left between them.